The 4 T cell receptor beta chains presented below share a single source sample, sequenced in a study of T-cell reconstitution after alpha-beta-depleted transplantation in children. Preparation of the TCRbeta library involved a method that used unique molecular identifiers. TCRdb processed the PCR reads anew with MiXCR; each CDR3 protein has one entry. This repertoire shows about 200,000 distinct CDR3 sequences, 6.3% found once; its top ten account for 4.5%. The input for sequencing was PBMCs, taken before TCRalphabeta/CD19-depleted stem cell transplant. The origin of the receptors is a girl less than two years old with combined immunodeficiency, due to receive a stem cell transplant.

There are many counts of this clonotype. The chain joins TRBV5-5 to TRBJ2-1; a weak D match, TRBD1 (5 bases). This CDR3 comprises 15 residues. The germline gives CDR1 SGHKS, CDR2 YYEKEE (reference sequence). The V and J ends lost 2 bases and 0 bases respectively, with 9 bases between them. This CDR3 reads CASSFRDHSYNEQFF. The CDR3 nucleotides read TGTGCCAGCAGCTTCAGGGATCACTCCTACAATGAGCAGTTCTTC.

This clonotype was found many times. The rearrangement joins TRBV29-1 to TRBJ2-3; D may be TRBD1 or TRBD2 (5 bases each). V gave up 7 bases and J gave up 5 bases, with 16 bases separating them. This CDR3 is 13 amino acids long. The germline V gene encodes CDR1 SQVTM and CDR2 ANQGSEA. The CDR3 reads CSGGRRQGDTQYF. The CDR3 DNA reads as TGCAGCGGGGGACGTAGGCAGGGAGATACGCAGTATTTT.

This clonotype was detected ten times or more. CDR3 nucleotide sequence: TGTGCCAGCATGGACAGGGGGAATGCGGCTAGCTCCTACGAGCAGTACTTC. Translating gives CASMDRGNAASSYEQYF. This sequence joins TRBV28 and TRBJ2-7; 10 nucleotides align to TRBD1. V lost 7 bases, J lost 0 bases, and 12 bases stayed unmatched. CDR3 length equals 17 residues. The germline V gene encodes CDR1 MDHEN and CDR2 SYDVKM.

This clonotype showed up many times. The chain recombines TRBV7-2 with TRBJ2-7, with 14 bases aligning to TRBD2. With 6 bases clipped from V and 5 bases from J, the junction kept 9 bases outside the gene matches. Per the germline V gene, CDR1 is SGHTA and CDR2 is FQGNSA. The CDR3 spans 16 residues. DNA for the CDR3: TGTGCCAGCAGTTTTACGCCGGGACTAGCGGGGGACGAGCAGTACTTC. The encoded protein is CASSFTPGLAGDEQYF.